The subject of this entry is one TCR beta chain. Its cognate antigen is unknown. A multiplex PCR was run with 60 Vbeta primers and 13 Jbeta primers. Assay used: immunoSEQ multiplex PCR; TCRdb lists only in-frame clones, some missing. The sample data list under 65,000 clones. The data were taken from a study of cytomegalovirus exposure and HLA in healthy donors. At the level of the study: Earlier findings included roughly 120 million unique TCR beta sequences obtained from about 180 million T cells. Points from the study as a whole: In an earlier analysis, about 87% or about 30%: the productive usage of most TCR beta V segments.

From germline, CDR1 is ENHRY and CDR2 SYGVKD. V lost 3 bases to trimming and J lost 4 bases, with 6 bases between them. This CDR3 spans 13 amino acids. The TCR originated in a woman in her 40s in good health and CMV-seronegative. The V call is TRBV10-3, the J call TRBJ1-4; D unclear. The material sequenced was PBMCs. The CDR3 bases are TGTGCCATCAGTGAAAGGAGTAATGAAAAACTGTTTTTT. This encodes CAISERSNEKLFF.